The table lists the clone carrying this T cell receptor beta chain with a few counts. The data belong to a study of human T cells and chemical hapten exposure. TCRdb called the RACE reads again in MiXCR, with one record for every CDR3 protein. The sample has about 270,000 distinct CDR3 sequences; 7.5% to 9% are singletons. Time point reported: pre-sensitization, week 0. Noted treatment: therapeutic diphenylcyclopropenone sensitization with weekly scalp DPC. Germline V gene sequence: CDR1 SGHTA, CDR2 FQGNSA. The CDR3 spans 16 residues. After removal of 4 bases from V and 7 bases from J, the junction contained 9 bases not matched to a gene.

Here the sequenced sample was whole blood, taken in connection with sensitization to the hapten diphenylcyclopropenone (DPC). This sequence was found in a man aged 18 to 35 with alopecia areata. Some clones in this sample may be carry-over from other donors' samples. V and J are TRBV7-2 and TRBJ2-3; 12 bases agree with TRBD2. The CDR3 sequence: CASSSSGGAYIYTQYF. In DNA form, the CDR3 reads TGTGCCAGCAGCTCTAGCGGGGGGGCCTATATATATACGCAGTATTTT.